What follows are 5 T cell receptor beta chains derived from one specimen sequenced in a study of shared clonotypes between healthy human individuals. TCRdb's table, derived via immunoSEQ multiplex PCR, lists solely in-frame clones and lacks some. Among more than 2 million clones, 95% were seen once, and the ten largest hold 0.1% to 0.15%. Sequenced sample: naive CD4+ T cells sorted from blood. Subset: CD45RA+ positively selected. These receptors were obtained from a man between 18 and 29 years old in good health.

CDR3 protein: CATPGKGGLFF. CDR3 sequence (DNA): TGCGCCACCCCAGGCAAGGGAGGGCTGTTTTTT. The gene calls are TRBV5-1 and TRBJ1-4; D is uncertain. Germline V gene data show CDR1 as SGHRS and CDR2 as YFSETQ. The CDR3 contains 11 residues. The V end lost 9 bases, the J end lost 14 bases, and 17 bases lay between the germline ends.

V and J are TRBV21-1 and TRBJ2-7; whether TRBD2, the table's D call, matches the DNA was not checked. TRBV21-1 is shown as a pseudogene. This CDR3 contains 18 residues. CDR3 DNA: TGTGCCAGCAGCATCCGGGACTACGTAACCTACACCACCTACGAGCAGTACTTC. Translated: CASSIRDYVTYTTYEQYF.

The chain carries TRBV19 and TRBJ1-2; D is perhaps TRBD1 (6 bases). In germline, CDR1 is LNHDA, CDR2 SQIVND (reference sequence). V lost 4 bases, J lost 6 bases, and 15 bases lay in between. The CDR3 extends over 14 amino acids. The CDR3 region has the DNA TGTGCCAGTAGTACCTCTACAGGGCTAGATGGCTACACCTTC. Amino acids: CASSTSTGLDGYTF.

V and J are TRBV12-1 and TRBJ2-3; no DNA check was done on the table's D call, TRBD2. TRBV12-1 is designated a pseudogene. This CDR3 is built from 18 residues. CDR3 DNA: TGTGCCAGCAGCTCATATAGCGGGAGCAAGGCAGGCACAGATACGCAGTATTTT. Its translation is CASSSYSGSKAGTDTQYF.

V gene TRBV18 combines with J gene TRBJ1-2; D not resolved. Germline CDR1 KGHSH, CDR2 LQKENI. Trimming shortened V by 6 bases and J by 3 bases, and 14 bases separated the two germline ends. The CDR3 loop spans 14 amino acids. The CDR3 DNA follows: TGTGCCAGCTCTCGTGGACCCCAGGACTATGGCTACACCTTC. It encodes CASSRGPQDYGYTF.